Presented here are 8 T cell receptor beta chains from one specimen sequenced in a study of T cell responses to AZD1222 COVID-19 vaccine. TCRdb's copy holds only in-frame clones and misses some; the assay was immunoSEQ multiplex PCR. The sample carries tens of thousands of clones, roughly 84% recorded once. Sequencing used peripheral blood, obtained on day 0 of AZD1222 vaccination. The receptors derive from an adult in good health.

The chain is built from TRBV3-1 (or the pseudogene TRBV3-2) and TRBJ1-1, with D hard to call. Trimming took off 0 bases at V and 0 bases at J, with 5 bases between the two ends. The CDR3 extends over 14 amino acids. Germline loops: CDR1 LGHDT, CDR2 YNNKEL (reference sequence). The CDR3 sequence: CASSQDRMNTEAFF. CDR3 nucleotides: TGTGCCAGCAGCCAAGATAGGATGAACACTGAAGCTTTCTTT.

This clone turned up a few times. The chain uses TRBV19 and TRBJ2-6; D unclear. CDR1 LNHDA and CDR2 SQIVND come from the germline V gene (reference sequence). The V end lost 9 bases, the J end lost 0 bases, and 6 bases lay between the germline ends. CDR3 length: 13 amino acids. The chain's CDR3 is CASLDSGANVLTF. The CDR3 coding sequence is TGTGCCAGCCTGGACTCTGGGGCCAACGTCCTGACTTTC.

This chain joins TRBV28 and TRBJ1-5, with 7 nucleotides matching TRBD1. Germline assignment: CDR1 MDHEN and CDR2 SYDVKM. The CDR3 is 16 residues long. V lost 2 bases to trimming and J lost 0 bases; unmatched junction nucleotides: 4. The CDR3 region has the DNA TGTGCCAGCAGTTTAAGGGACAGCTTTAGCAATCAGCCCCAGCATTTT. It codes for CASSLRDSFSNQPQHF.

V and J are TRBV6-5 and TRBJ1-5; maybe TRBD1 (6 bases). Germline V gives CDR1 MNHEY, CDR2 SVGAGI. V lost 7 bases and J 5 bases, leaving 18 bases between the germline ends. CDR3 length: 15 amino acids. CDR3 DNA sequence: TGTGCCAGCATCCTGGGGGCAGGACCGCATCAGCCCCAGCATTTT. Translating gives CASILGAGPHQPQHF.

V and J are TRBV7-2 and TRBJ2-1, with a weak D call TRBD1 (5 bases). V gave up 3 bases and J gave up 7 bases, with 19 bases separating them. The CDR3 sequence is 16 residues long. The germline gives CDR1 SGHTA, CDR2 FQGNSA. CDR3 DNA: TGTGCCAGCAGCTTCACCCGACAGATACCTTCGAATGAGCAGTTCTTC. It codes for CASSFTRQIPSNEQFF.

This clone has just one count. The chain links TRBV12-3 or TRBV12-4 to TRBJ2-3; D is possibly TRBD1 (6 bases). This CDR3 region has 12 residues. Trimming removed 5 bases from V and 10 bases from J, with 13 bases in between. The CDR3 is CASSPLKGAQYF. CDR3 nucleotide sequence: TGTGCCAGCAGTCCATTGAAGGGGGCGCAGTATTTT.

CDR3 loop: CASSYSRGPVVETQYF. CDR3 nucleotide sequence: TGTGCCAGCAGTTACTCGAGGGGACCAGTAGTAGAGACCCAGTACTTC. The chain combines TRBV6-5 with TRBJ2-5; D is tentatively TRBD1 or TRBD2 (5 bases each). The CDR3 extends over 16 amino acids. Trimming took 0 bases from V and 4 from J, leaving 15 bases between them. The germline gives CDR1 MNHEY, CDR2 SVGAGI.

CDR3 protein: CASSAPGGGRTGELFF. As DNA, the CDR3 is TGTGCCAGCAGCGCCCCAGGTGGGGGAAGGACCGGGGAGCTGTTTTTT. The chain employs TRBV9 and TRBJ2-2; either TRBD1 or TRBD2 may supply D (5 bases each). Germline CDR1 and CDR2: SGDLS and YYNGEE. V shed 3 bases and J shed 5 bases, with 17 bases lying between them. The CDR3 runs to 16 residues.